This is a list of T cell receptor beta chains from one sample in a study of T cell responses to AZD1222 COVID-19 vaccine. TCRdb keeps only in-frame clones here, not all; method: immunoSEQ multiplex PCR. Here the sample spans roughly 120,000 clones, 88% being singletons. Sequenced here: peripheral blood, sampled on day 0 of AZD1222 vaccination. The receptors originated from an adult in good health. Each CDR3 is given with its conserved first and last residue. Fields, in order: J gene, clone size, V gene, D gene, CDR3 protein, CDR3 DNA. The D gene is left open where the match is weak. Only part of the rows carry a size: once, few, many, or a class if the clone is expanded.

j_gene: TRBJ1-6; abundance: once; v_gene: TRBV7-9; d_gene: TRBD1; CDR3aa: CASRTDRGDSPLHF; CDR3nt: TGTGCCAGCAGGACCGACAGGGGTGATTCACCCCTCCACTTT
j_gene: TRBJ2-1; abundance: once; v_gene: TRBV7-3; d_gene: TRBD2; CDR3aa: CASSLDSGAYNEQFF; CDR3nt: TGTGCCAGCAGCTTAGATAGCGGGGCATACAATGAGCAGTTCTTC
j_gene: TRBJ1-6; abundance: few; v_gene: TRBV5-6; d_gene: TRBD1; CDR3aa: CASSLTGGNSPLHF; CDR3nt: TGTGCCAGCAGCTTGACAGGGGGCAATTCACCCCTCCACTTT
j_gene: TRBJ1-1; abundance: many; v_gene: TRBV7-9; d_gene: TRBD1; CDR3aa: CASSSYRGLNTEAFF; CDR3nt: TGTGCCAGCAGCTCGTACAGGGGGTTGAACACTGAAGCTTTCTTT
j_gene: TRBJ2-4; abundance: once; v_gene: TRBV12-2; d_gene: -; CDR3aa: CASRRDRVRIAKNIQYF; CDR3nt: TGTGCAAGTCGCCGCGACAGGGTCCGGATAGCCAAAAACATTCAGTACTTC
j_gene: TRBJ1-1; abundance: once; v_gene: TRBV14; d_gene: -; CDR3aa: CASSRTKRGSEAFF; CDR3nt: TGTGCCAGCAGCCGCACGAAAAGGGGTTCTGAAGCTTTCTTT
j_gene: TRBJ2-2; abundance: -; v_gene: TRBV2; d_gene: -; CDR3aa: CASSSQVASTGELFF; CDR3nt: TGTGCCAGCAGTTCCCAGGTGGCGAGCACCGGGGAGCTGTTTTTT
j_gene: TRBJ1-1; abundance: once; v_gene: TRBV6-5; d_gene: -; CDR3aa: CASSIDLNTEAFF; CDR3nt: TGTGCCAGCAGCATAGACCTGAACACTGAAGCTTTCTTT
j_gene: TRBJ1-6; abundance: -; v_gene: TRBV21-1; d_gene: -; CDR3aa: CASSKRGRVKPSYNSPLHF; CDR3nt: TGTGCCAGCAGCAAACGCGGGCGGGTGAAGCCCTCCTATAATTCACCCCTCCACTTT
j_gene: TRBJ1-4; abundance: -; v_gene: TRBV10-3; d_gene: TRBD1; CDR3aa: CAISEDNAGGINEKLFF; CDR3nt: TGTGCCATCAGTGAGGATAACGCAGGGGGGATTAATGAAAAACTGTTTTTT
j_gene: TRBJ2-1; abundance: once; v_gene: TRBV28; d_gene: TRBD2; CDR3aa: CASSVPGGAYNEQFF; CDR3nt: TGTGCCAGCAGTGTACCCGGGGGGGCCTACAATGAGCAGTTCTTC
j_gene: TRBJ1-1; abundance: -; v_gene: TRBV6-1; d_gene: -; CDR3aa: CASSEAVLGESEAFF; CDR3nt: TGTGCCAGCAGTGAAGCCGTCCTAGGCGAATCTGAAGCTTTCTTT
j_gene: TRBJ1-1; abundance: -; v_gene: TRBV7-8; d_gene: -; CDR3aa: CASSPRRSEAFF; CDR3nt: TGTGCCAGCAGCCCAAGGAGGTCTGAAGCTTTCTTT
j_gene: TRBJ1-1; abundance: -; v_gene: TRBV18; d_gene: -; CDR3aa: CASSPPSGGFIDAFF; CDR3nt: TGTGCCAGCTCACCACCGTCCGGGGGCTTCATTGATGCTTTCTTT
j_gene: TRBJ1-1; abundance: -; v_gene: TRBV5-1; d_gene: -; CDR3aa: CASSLAAGSTEAFF; CDR3nt: TGCGCCAGCAGCTTGGCCGCGGGAAGCACTGAAGCTTTCTTT
j_gene: TRBJ2-3; abundance: -; v_gene: TRBV18; d_gene: TRBD1; CDR3aa: CASSPPVGTGTDTQYF; CDR3nt: TGTGCCAGCTCACCACCAGTGGGGACAGGCACAGATACGCAGTATTTT